These 18 T cell receptor beta chains came from one sample sequenced in a study of blood T cell repertoires in COVID-19. Assay used: immunoSEQ multiplex PCR; TCRdb lists only in-frame clones, some missing. This sample has some 120,000 clones, with approximately 80% found just once. Sample: peripheral blood. These receptors originate from a man in his forties with active or convalescent COVID-19.

V is TRBV2 and J is TRBJ1-5, with a tentative D call TRBD1 (5 bases). The CDR3 length is 13 residues. The V gene's germline CDR1 is SNHLY and CDR2 FYNNEI. The V gene lost 6 bases and the J gene lost 3 bases, with 9 bases spanning the gap. The CDR3 loop is CASRTGYNQPQHF. The CDR3 DNA reads as TGTGCCAGCAGAACAGGTTACAATCAGCCCCAGCATTTT.

The chain links TRBV7-2 to TRBJ2-2, with D perhaps TRBD2 (5 bases). Germline values: CDR1 SGHTA, CDR2 FQGNSA. V gave up 5 bases and J gave up 4 bases, with 17 bases separating them. The CDR3 consists of 16 residues. The CDR3 loop is CASSPPGSPITGELFF. The CDR3 nucleotides are TGTGCCAGCAGCCCCCCGGGGTCACCGATCACCGGGGAGCTGTTTTTT. Using reference TRBV7-2 and TRBJ2-2 for the parts outside the CDR3, the full variable domain is GAGVSQSPSNKVTEKGKDVELRCDPISGHTALYWYRQSLGQGLEFLIYFQGNSAPDKSGLPSDRFSAERTGGSVSTLTIQRTQQEDSAVYLCASSPPGSPITGELFFGEGSRLTVL.

This clone has more than one count but fewer than ten. The chain recombines TRBV4-1 with TRBJ1-5; 7 positions agree with TRBD1. Germline V gives CDR1 MGHRA, CDR2 YSYEKL. The CDR3 is 16 residues long. Trimming removed 5 bases from V and 6 bases from J; junction bases left unmatched: 13. In DNA form, the CDR3 reads TGCGCCAGCAGCTCCCCTAGGAGGGGGCCCAGTCAGCCCCAGCATTTT. This gives the protein CASSSPRRGPSQPQHF.

To note about this clone: A junction boundary mismatches the germline segment, possibly from a read error. This sequence joins TRBV7-8 and TRBJ1-4, with 9 bases identical to TRBD1. CDR3 length: 19 residues. The germline V gene encodes CDR1 SGHVS and CDR2 FQNEAQ. CDR3 loop: CASRLTGTGNRATNEKLFF. CDR3 sequence (DNA): TGTGCCAGCCGCTTAACCGGGACAGGGAACCGTGCAACTAATGAAAAACTGTTTTTT.

The chain has TRBV4-3 and TRBJ2-1; D remains unclear. V lost 6 bases and J 5 bases, leaving 8 bases between the germline ends. The CDR3 loop spans 12 amino acids. Germline CDR1 and CDR2: LGHNA and YSLEER. The CDR3 loop reads CASSLVDNEQFF. DNA for the CDR3: TGCGCCAGCAGTTTGGTAGACAATGAGCAGTTCTTC.

The chain links TRBV7-2 to TRBJ2-1, with 7 bases that match TRBD2. The CDR3 contains 15 residues. Trimming took 5 bases from V and 7 from J; bases not matched to a gene: 11. CDR1 is SGHTA and CDR2 is FQGNSA in the germline V gene. The CDR3 region is CASSVIAGAANEQFF. The CDR3 DNA is TGTGCCAGCAGCGTAATAGCGGGTGCGGCGAATGAGCAGTTCTTC.

J is TRBJ1-1 and V is TRBV6-2 or TRBV6-3; TRBD1 might be the D (5 bases). The germline gives CDR1 MNHEY, CDR2 SVGEGT. The CDR3 runs 14 residues. V was trimmed by 0 bases and J by 5 bases, leaving 10 bases between them. CDR3 bases: TGTGCCAGCAGTTACTCTCTCGGGGGAACTGAAGCTTTCTTT. This encodes CASSYSLGGTEAFF.

This clone was seen more than once but under ten times. The V gene is TRBV6-5, the J gene TRBJ1-2; 7 nucleotides match TRBD1. The CDR3 runs to 14 residues. Unmatched junction bases numbered 8, after V lost 6 bases and J lost 4 bases. The germline gives CDR1 MNHEY, CDR2 SVGAGI. In nucleotides, the CDR3 is TGTGCCAGCAGACCCGCGACAGGGACCTATGGCTACACCTTC. It codes for CASRPATGTYGYTF.

This rearrangement joins TRBV27 to TRBJ2-2; TRBD2 aligns across 8 bases. This CDR3 comprises 16 residues. J gave up 0 bases and V 6 bases, and 6 bases lay outside the gene matches. Looked up from germline, CDR1 is MNHEY and CDR2 is SMNVEV (reference sequence). Written as DNA, the CDR3 is TGTGCCAGCAGAAAGCCGGGACTAGCGAACACCGGGGAGCTGTTTTTT. This sequence encodes CASRKPGLANTGELFF.

The rearrangement joins TRBV5-1 to TRBJ1-2, with 9 bases fitting TRBD1. Germline CDR1 SGHRS, CDR2 YFSETQ. Trimming at V came to 9 bases and at J to 8 bases, leaving 20 bases not matched to a gene. The CDR3 spans 16 residues. In DNA form, the CDR3 reads TGCGCCACCCAGACCGGGACAGGGATTGGTGTGGGGGGCTACACCTTC. Translation: CATQTGTGIGVGGYTF.

The rearrangement joins TRBV29-1 to TRBJ1-2, with a possible D match to TRBD1 (5 bases). CDR3 size: 13 residues. Per germline, CDR1 SQVTM and CDR2 ANQGSEA. The V end lost 4 bases, the J end lost 7 bases, and 16 bases lay between the germline ends. CDR3 bases: TGCAGCGTTGCCTCAGGGAATAGGGCTGGCTACACCTTC. It encodes CSVASGNRAGYTF.

On this clone itself: Other DNA sequences in the same sample also yield this CDR3. This chain joins TRBV5-1 and TRBJ2-7; perhaps TRBD1 as D (6 bases). Germline-derived CDR1 and CDR2 are SGHRS and YFSETQ. The CDR3 runs to 16 residues. V was shortened by 0 bases and J by 0 bases, with 13 bases between the two germline ends. The CDR3 here is CASSLEGRGSSYEQYF. In DNA, the CDR3 is TGCGCCAGCAGCTTGGAGGGCAGGGGATCCTCCTACGAGCAGTACTTC.

The V gene is TRBV5-1, the J gene TRBJ1-1; D remains ambiguous. The CDR3 totals 15 residues. Germline assignment: CDR1 SGHRS and CDR2 YFSETQ. The V gene lost 0 bases and the J gene lost 2 bases, with 11 bases spanning the gap. The CDR3 spells CASSLGQAGNTEAFF. The CDR3, as DNA: TGCGCCAGCAGCTTGGGTCAGGCAGGAAACACTGAAGCTTTCTTT.

This clone was seen only a few times. V usage is TRBV11-3 and J usage is TRBJ2-7; 7 nucleotides match TRBD1. This CDR3 has 15 residues. V dropped 4 bases and J dropped 0; count of bases not matched to a gene: 6. Germline CDR1 is SGHNT and CDR2 is YENEEA. The DNA for the CDR3 is TGTGCCAGCAGCTCGTTGACAGGGACCTCCTACGAGCAGTACTTC. As protein: CASSSLTGTSYEQYF.

The rearrangement uses TRBV5-4 and TRBJ1-2, with D hard to call. Trimming removed 4 bases at V and 1 base at J, with 14 bases between. This CDR3 has 15 residues. Germline V gene data show CDR1 as SGHNT and CDR2 as YYREEE (reference sequence). The CDR3 DNA follows: TGTGCCAGCAGCCCGAATAGCGACCTTAACTATGGCTACACCTTC. Protein sequence: CASSPNSDLNYGYTF.

The chain couples TRBV12-3 or TRBV12-4 to TRBJ2-1; 7 bases map to TRBD1. The CDR3 has 13 residues. The ends lost 1 base at V and 9 bases at J; junction bases unmatched: 3. CDR3 coding DNA: TGTGCCAGCAGTTTAGGGACAGGAGGTGAGCAGTTCTTC. Protein sequence: CASSLGTGGEQFF.

This clone occurred a few times. The chain combines TRBV2 with TRBJ1-1, with no clear D. The CDR3 contains 12 residues. Trimming removed 3 bases at V and 5 bases at J, with 7 bases between. Germline V gives CDR1 SNHLY, CDR2 FYNNEI. CDR3 in DNA: TGTGCCAGCAGTGAGCATGAGACTGAAGCTTTCTTT. Amino acid sequence: CASSEHETEAFF.

The chain links TRBV7-2 to TRBJ2-2, with a possible D match to TRBD1 (6 bases). Germline V gene data show CDR1 as SGHTA and CDR2 as FQGNSA. CDR3 length: 17 residues. V lost 1 base and J lost 2, with 14 bases in between. The CDR3 sequence: CASSLGGRGVNTGELFF. CDR3 DNA: TGTGCCAGCAGCTTAGGGGGCAGGGGAGTAAACACCGGGGAGCTGTTTTTT.